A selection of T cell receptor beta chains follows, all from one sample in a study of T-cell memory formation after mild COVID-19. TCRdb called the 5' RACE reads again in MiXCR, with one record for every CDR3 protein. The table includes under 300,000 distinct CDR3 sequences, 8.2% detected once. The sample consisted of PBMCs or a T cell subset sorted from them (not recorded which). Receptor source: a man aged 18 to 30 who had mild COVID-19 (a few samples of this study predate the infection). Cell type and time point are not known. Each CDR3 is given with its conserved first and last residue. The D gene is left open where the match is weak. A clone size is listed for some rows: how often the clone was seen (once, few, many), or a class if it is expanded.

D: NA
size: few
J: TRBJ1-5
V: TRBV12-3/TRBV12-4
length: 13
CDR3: CASSLRPRGPQHF
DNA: TGTGCCAGCAGCCTTAGGCCGAGGGGGCCCCAGCATTTT

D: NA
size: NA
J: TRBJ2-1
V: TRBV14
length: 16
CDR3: CASSQGAGRQGNEQFF
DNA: TGTGCCAGCAGCCAAGGGGCAGGGCGGCAGGGAAATGAGCAGTTCTTC

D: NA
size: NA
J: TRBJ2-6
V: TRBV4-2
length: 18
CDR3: CASSQDSGGSSGANVLTF
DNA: TGTGCCAGCAGCCAAGATTCAGGTGGAAGCTCTGGGGCCAACGTCCTGACTTTC

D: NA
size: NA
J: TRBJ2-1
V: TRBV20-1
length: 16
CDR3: CSARGTGHHSYNEQFF
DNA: TGCAGTGCTAGAGGCACAGGGCACCACTCCTACAATGAGCAGTTCTTC

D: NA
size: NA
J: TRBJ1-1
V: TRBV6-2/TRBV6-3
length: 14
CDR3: CASRMGQTNTEAFF
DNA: TGTGCCAGCAGGATGGGTCAAACGAACACTGAAGCTTTCTTT

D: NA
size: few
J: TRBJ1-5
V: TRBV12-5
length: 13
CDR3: CASGPSSGQPQHF
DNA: TGTGCTAGTGGTCCCTCCTCTGGTCAGCCCCAGCATTTT

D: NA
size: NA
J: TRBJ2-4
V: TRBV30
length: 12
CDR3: CAWSPGINIQYF
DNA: TGTGCCTGGAGTCCAGGCATAAACATTCAGTACTTC

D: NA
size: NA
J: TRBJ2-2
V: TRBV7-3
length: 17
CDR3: CASSRLGSGGGTGELFF
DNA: TGTGCCAGCAGCCGCCTTGGATCCGGGGGTGGCACCGGGGAGCTGTTTTTT

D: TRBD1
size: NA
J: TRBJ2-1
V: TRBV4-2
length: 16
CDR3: CASSQGGTGPYNEQFF
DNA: TGTGCCAGCAGCCAAGGGGGGACAGGGCCATACAATGAGCAGTTCTTC

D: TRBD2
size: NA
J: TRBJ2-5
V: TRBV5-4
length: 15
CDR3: CASSFRLAGEETQYF
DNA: TGTGCCAGCAGCTTTCGACTAGCGGGGGAGGAGACCCAGTACTTC

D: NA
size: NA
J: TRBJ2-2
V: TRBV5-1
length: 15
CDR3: CASSLDGGRTGELFF
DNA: TGCGCCAGCAGCTTGGACGGGGGCCGGACCGGGGAGCTGTTTTTT

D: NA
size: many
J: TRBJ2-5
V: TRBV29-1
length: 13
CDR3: CSVRGPKAGTQYF
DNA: TGCAGCGTACGGGGGCCAAAAGCGGGGACCCAGTACTTC

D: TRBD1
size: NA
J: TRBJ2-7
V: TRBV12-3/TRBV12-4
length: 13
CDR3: CASRGDRVGEQYF
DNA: TGTGCCAGCCGGGGTGACAGGGTTGGCGAGCAGTACTTC

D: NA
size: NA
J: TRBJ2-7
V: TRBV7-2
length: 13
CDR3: CASSFSDRLEQYF
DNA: TGTGCCAGCAGCTTTTCGGATCGGCTAGAGCAGTACTTC

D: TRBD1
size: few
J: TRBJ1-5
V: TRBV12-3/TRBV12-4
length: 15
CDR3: CASSRQGRVNQPQHF
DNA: TGTGCCAGCAGCCGACAGGGAAGGGTAAATCAGCCCCAGCATTTT

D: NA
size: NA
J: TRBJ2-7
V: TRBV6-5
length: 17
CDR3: CASRPSYRGLSSYEQYF
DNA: TGTGCCAGCAGACCCTCCTATCGGGGGCTCTCGTCCTACGAGCAGTACTTC

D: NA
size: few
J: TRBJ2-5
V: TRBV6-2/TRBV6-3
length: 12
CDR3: CASADGDETQYF
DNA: TGTGCCAGCGCCGACGGGGACGAGACCCAGTACTTC